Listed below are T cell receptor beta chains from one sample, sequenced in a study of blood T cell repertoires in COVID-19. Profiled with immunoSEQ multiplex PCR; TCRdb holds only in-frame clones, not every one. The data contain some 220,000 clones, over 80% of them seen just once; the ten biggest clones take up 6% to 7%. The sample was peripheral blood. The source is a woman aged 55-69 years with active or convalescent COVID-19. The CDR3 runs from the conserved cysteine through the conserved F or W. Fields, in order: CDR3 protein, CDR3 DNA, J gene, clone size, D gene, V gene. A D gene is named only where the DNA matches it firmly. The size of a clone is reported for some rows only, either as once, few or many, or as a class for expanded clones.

CDR3aa: CASNSNSGANVLTF
CDR3nt: TGTGCCAGCAACAGTAACTCTGGGGCCAACGTCCTGACTTTC
j_gene: TRBJ2-6
abundance: NA
d_gene: NA
v_gene: TRBV5-4

CDR3aa: CASSRPGGQPQHF
CDR3nt: TGTGCCAGTAGTAGGCCAGGGGGTCAGCCCCAGCATTTT
j_gene: TRBJ1-5
abundance: few
d_gene: TRBD1
v_gene: TRBV19

CDR3aa: CASSQTGARIRTQGGNQPQHF
CDR3nt: TGCGCCAGCAGTCAAACGGGTGCCCGGATTCGAACTCAGGGGGGCAATCAGCCCCAGCATTTT
j_gene: TRBJ1-5
abundance: NA
d_gene: TRBD1
v_gene: TRBV23-1

CDR3aa: CASSPNLMGTDTQYF
CDR3nt: TGTGCCAGCAGCCCTAACCTAATGGGCACAGATACGCAGTATTTT
j_gene: TRBJ2-3
abundance: NA
d_gene: NA
v_gene: TRBV3-1/TRBV3-2

CDR3aa: CASSLAGTAEAFF
CDR3nt: TGCGCCAGCAGCTTGGCTGGGACAGCTGAAGCTTTCTTT
j_gene: TRBJ1-1
abundance: NA
d_gene: TRBD1
v_gene: TRBV5-1

CDR3aa: CASSLNGGGDSGNTIYF
CDR3nt: TGTGCCAGCAGCTTGAATGGCGGGGGAGACTCTGGAAACACCATATATTTT
j_gene: TRBJ1-3
abundance: NA
d_gene: NA
v_gene: TRBV5-5

CDR3aa: CASSQDLSSSNQPQHF
CDR3nt: TGTGCCAGCAGCCAAGATCTGAGTTCCAGCAATCAGCCCCAGCATTTT
j_gene: TRBJ1-5
abundance: NA
d_gene: NA
v_gene: TRBV4-2

CDR3aa: CATSNSGTGGRRETQYF
CDR3nt: TGTGCCACCAGCAATTCCGGGACAGGGGGAAGGCGAGAGACCCAGTACTTC
j_gene: TRBJ2-5
abundance: NA
d_gene: TRBD1
v_gene: TRBV15

CDR3aa: CASSRGRLAGVYEQYF
CDR3nt: TGTGCCAGCAGCCGGGGGAGGCTAGCGGGAGTCTACGAGCAGTACTTC
j_gene: TRBJ2-7
abundance: NA
d_gene: TRBD2
v_gene: TRBV7-8

CDR3aa: CASSGDSFNEQFF
CDR3nt: TGCGCCAGCAGCGGGGACAGTTTCAATGAGCAGTTCTTC
j_gene: TRBJ2-1
abundance: NA
d_gene: TRBD1
v_gene: TRBV5-1

CDR3aa: CASSWARTDTQYF
CDR3nt: TGTGCCAGCAGTTGGGCCCGCACAGATACGCAGTATTTT
j_gene: TRBJ2-3
abundance: NA
d_gene: NA
v_gene: TRBV12-3/TRBV12-4

CDR3aa: CASSFRGFGYEQYF
CDR3nt: TGTGCCAGCAGCTTTCGAGGGTTTGGCTACGAGCAGTACTTC
j_gene: TRBJ2-7
abundance: once
d_gene: NA
v_gene: TRBV5-5

CDR3aa: CASSPWTGEGNTIYF
CDR3nt: TGCGCCAGCAGCCCCTGGACAGGGGAAGGAAACACCATATATTTT
j_gene: TRBJ1-3
abundance: NA
d_gene: TRBD1
v_gene: TRBV5-1

CDR3aa: CASSLGGTPYEQYF
CDR3nt: TGCGCCAGCAGCTTGGGGGGGACACCTTACGAGCAGTACTTC
j_gene: TRBJ2-7
abundance: NA
d_gene: NA
v_gene: TRBV5-1

CDR3aa: CASRPTSRNYNEQFF
CDR3nt: TGTGCCAGCAGGCCAACTAGCCGAAACTACAATGAGCAGTTCTTC
j_gene: TRBJ2-1
abundance: NA
d_gene: NA
v_gene: TRBV11-2

CDR3aa: CVLPGAGGREDTQYF
CDR3nt: TGTGTCCTCCCGGGCGCGGGGGGGCGAGAAGATACGCAGTATTTT
j_gene: TRBJ2-3
abundance: few
d_gene: TRBD2
v_gene: TRBV2

CDR3aa: CASSPPTTGVRSNQPQHF
CDR3nt: TGTGCCAGCAGTCCACCAACAACAGGGGTTCGGAGCAATCAGCCCCAGCATTTT
j_gene: TRBJ1-5
abundance: NA
d_gene: TRBD1
v_gene: TRBV28

CDR3aa: CAWSTGEGGTEAFF
CDR3nt: TGTGCCTGGAGTACGGGGGAAGGAGGCACTGAAGCTTTCTTT
j_gene: TRBJ1-1
abundance: NA
d_gene: NA
v_gene: TRBV30

CDR3aa: CASSSSGSGYNEQFF
CDR3nt: TGTGCCAGCAGCTCTAGCGGGTCGGGGTACAATGAGCAGTTCTTC
j_gene: TRBJ2-1
abundance: NA
d_gene: TRBD2
v_gene: TRBV7-9

CDR3aa: CASSPAREGEQFF
CDR3nt: TGCGCCAGCAGCCCCGCGAGAGAGGGTGAGCAGTTCTTC
j_gene: TRBJ2-1
abundance: few
d_gene: NA
v_gene: TRBV10-1

CDR3aa: CAISGTGGGYTF
CDR3nt: TGTGCCATCAGTGGCACAGGGGGCGGCTACACCTTC
j_gene: TRBJ1-2
abundance: NA
d_gene: TRBD1
v_gene: TRBV10-3

CDR3aa: CASSGPRGSGANVLTF
CDR3nt: TGTGCCAGCAGTGGGCCGAGAGGGTCCGGGGCCAACGTCCTGACTTTC
j_gene: TRBJ2-6
abundance: NA
d_gene: NA
v_gene: TRBV28

CDR3aa: CASRPRGVGRTGELFF
CDR3nt: TGTGCCAGCAGGCCCCGGGGGGTTGGTAGGACCGGGGAGCTGTTTTTT
j_gene: TRBJ2-2
abundance: NA
d_gene: TRBD2
v_gene: TRBV11-1

CDR3aa: CASSQRREGSPLHF
CDR3nt: TGTGCCAGCAGCCAAAGGAGGGAAGGTTCACCCCTCCACTTT
j_gene: TRBJ1-6
abundance: once
d_gene: NA
v_gene: TRBV3-1/TRBV3-2

CDR3aa: CASSRGTGELFF
CDR3nt: TGCGCCAGCAGTCGGGGGACCGGGGAGCTGTTTTTT
j_gene: TRBJ2-2
abundance: few
d_gene: NA
v_gene: TRBV10-1

CDR3aa: CASSLAPGRNQPQHF
CDR3nt: TGTGCCAGCAGCTTGGCCCCAGGCCGAAATCAGCCCCAGCATTTT
j_gene: TRBJ1-5
abundance: NA
d_gene: NA
v_gene: TRBV5-6

CDR3aa: CSVEVPGTGLSFNYGYTF
CDR3nt: TGCAGCGTTGAAGTCCCCGGGACAGGACTATCCTTCAACTATGGCTACACCTTC
j_gene: TRBJ1-2
abundance: NA
d_gene: TRBD1
v_gene: TRBV29-1

CDR3aa: CASNWMGDFPLYNEQFF
CDR3nt: TGTGCCAGCAACTGGATGGGGGACTTCCCCTTATACAATGAGCAGTTCTTC
j_gene: TRBJ2-1
abundance: NA
d_gene: NA
v_gene: TRBV5-6

CDR3aa: CASGGQPPTGELFF
CDR3nt: TGCGCCAGCGGGGGACAGCCCCCCACCGGGGAGCTGTTTTTT
j_gene: TRBJ2-2
abundance: few
d_gene: TRBD1
v_gene: TRBV10-1